The 9 T cell receptor beta chains presented below share a single source sample, sequenced in a study of blood T cell repertoires in COVID-19. The repertoire was sequenced with immunoSEQ multiplex PCR; TCRdb's copy has only in-frame clones and lacks some. Of about 140,000 clones in the sample, roughly 78% were seen once. Sample: peripheral blood. Every receptor here comes from a man aged 60 to 69 with acute or convalescent COVID-19.

The chain uses TRBV7-8 and TRBJ2-7; 8 bases line up with TRBD1. Germline CDR1 and CDR2: SGHVS and FQNEAQ. The CDR3 contains 17 residues. Unmatched junction bases numbered 12, after V lost 2 bases and J lost 3 bases. The CDR3 loop is CASSLLLGGTGGYEQYF. The CDR3 DNA reads TGTGCCAGCAGCTTACTGCTAGGGGGGACAGGTGGCTACGAGCAGTACTTC.

The V and J genes are TRBV24-1 and TRBJ2-5, with TRBD1 matching over 10 bases. V shed 2 bases, J shed 3 bases, and the junction held 5 bases outside the gene matches. The germline V gene encodes CDR1 KGHDR and CDR2 SFDVKD. The CDR3 consists of 16 residues. Here the CDR3 reads CATSDWDGTGEETQYF. The DNA of the CDR3 is TGTGCCACCAGTGATTGGGACGGGACAGGGGAAGAGACCCAGTACTTC.

V and J are TRBV7-3 and TRBJ2-2, with 8 bases fitting TRBD2. This CDR3 is 13 amino acids long. Germline-derived CDR1 and CDR2 are SGHTA and FQGTGA. V lost 3 bases to trimming and J lost 6 bases; unmatched junction nucleotides: 0. CDR3 bases: TGTGCCAGCAGCTTGGGACTAGCCGGGGAGCTGTTTTTT. It translates to CASSLGLAGELFF.

The gene calls are TRBV2 and TRBJ2-3, with 13 bases aligning to TRBD2. This CDR3 has 17 amino acids. Germline V gene data show CDR1 as SNHLY and CDR2 as FYNNEI. J was trimmed by 1 base and V by 6 bases; bases with no gene match: 7. CDR3 sequence: CASSSGTSGKRTDTQYF. DNA for the CDR3: TGTGCCAGCAGCAGCGGGACTAGCGGGAAACGCACAGATACGCAGTATTTT.

The V and J genes are TRBV2 and TRBJ1-5; the D gene is possibly TRBD1 (6 bases). The CDR3 spans 15 residues. The V gene lost 5 bases and the J gene lost 3 bases, with 14 bases spanning the gap. CDR1 is SNHLY and CDR2 is FYNNEI in the germline V gene. Written as DNA, the CDR3 is TGTGCCAGCAGTTCGGACAGCCTCTTCAATCAGCCCCAGCATTTT. It encodes CASSSDSLFNQPQHF.

The chain links TRBV5-4 to TRBJ1-2, with 9 bases that match TRBD1. The CDR3 is made up of 15 amino acids. Germline-derived CDR1 and CDR2 are SGHNT and YYREEE (reference sequence). V lost 4 bases, J lost 5 bases, and 9 bases stayed unmatched. CDR3 protein: CASSLRQGVGYGYTF. The CDR3 bases are TGTGCCAGCAGCCTCAGACAGGGGGTAGGGTATGGCTACACCTTC.

CDR3 residues: CASSPPTGIGYTF. Written as DNA, the CDR3 is TGTGCCAGCAGTCCTCCCACCGGGATTGGCTACACCTTC. The genes are TRBV28 and TRBJ1-2; D call uncertain. CDR1 MDHEN and CDR2 SYDVKM come from the germline V gene. The CDR3 spans 13 residues. V was cut by 5 bases and J by 7 bases, with 14 bases left in between.

The rearrangement links TRBV11-2 to TRBJ1-4; TRBD1 matches 8 bases. J was trimmed by 4 bases and V by 6 bases; bases with no gene match: 4. The CDR3 consists of 14 residues. The germline V gene encodes CDR1 SGHAT and CDR2 FQNNGV. CDR3 DNA sequence: TGTGCCAGCAGTCAGGACAGGGTTAATGAAAAACTGTTTTTT. Protein: CASSQDRVNEKLFF. The entire variable domain, with the rest obtained from reference TRBV11-2 and TRBJ1-4, is as follows: EAGVAQSPRYKIIEKRQSVAFWCNPISGHATLYWYQQILGQGPKLLIQFQNNGVVDDSQLPKDRFSAERLKGVDSTLKIQPAKLEDSAVYLCASSQDRVNEKLFFGSGTQLSVL.

The chain employs TRBV27 and TRBJ2-2, with a weak D call TRBD1 (5 bases). Trimming shortened V by 5 bases and J by 0 bases, and 13 bases separated the two germline ends. CDR1 and CDR2 from the germline V gene are MNHEY and SMNVEV (reference sequence). The CDR3 is 16 amino acids. The CDR3 region has the DNA TGTGCCAGCAGTCCCTGGACACCCGCGAACACCGGGGAGCTGTTTTTT. Residues: CASSPWTPANTGELFF.